The clone carrying this T cell receptor beta chain was observed a single time. These data come from a study of control samples from healthy donors and cancer patients. V was pared by 6 bases and J by 13 bases, with 8 bases of the junction left unmatched. This CDR3 has 12 residues. Germline CDR1 is LNHNV and CDR2 is YYDKDF (reference sequence). TCRdb's table, derived via immunoSEQ multiplex PCR, lists solely in-frame clones and lacks some. Among 150,000 to 200,000 clones listed, 90% were seen once. The sequenced material came from blood. This clonotype was obtained from a woman aged 45-60 years in good health. The chain combines TRBV15 with TRBJ2-3; TRBD1 agrees at 9 bases. The CDR3 is CATSYYRGHEYF. For the CDR3, the DNA is TGTGCCACCAGTTATTACAGGGGGCACGAGTATTTT.